A single sample gave rise to the 10 T cell receptor beta chains below, sequenced in a study of T cells in Graves' hyperthyroidism and ophthalmopathy. Template material for amplifying TCR beta CDR3 regions consisted of RNA transcripts. The TCR CDR3 was amplified in a first-round RT-PCR using the HTBI primer set. TCRdb re-called the multiplex PCR reads through MiXCR, storing one row per CDR3 protein. The sample gives some 490,000 distinct CDR3 sequences, less than 25% of which show up once; under 55% is in the top ten. Sequenced: blood. These TCRs come from a woman in her 70s with Graves' ophthalmopathy.

This clonotype was observed many times. The chain combines TRBV2 with TRBJ2-5; D remains unclear. The CDR3 contains 11 residues. Germline CDR1 SNHLY, CDR2 FYNNEI. Trimming removed 4 bases from V and 5 bases from J, with 5 bases in between. This CDR3 is CASSAAETQYF. For the CDR3, the DNA is TGTGCCAGCAGTGCCGCGGAGACCCAGTACTTC.

This clonotype has a handful of counts. V and J are TRBV6-2 or TRBV6-3 and TRBJ2-7; D gene ambiguous. V was cut by 6 bases and J by 2 bases, with 5 bases left in between. The CDR3 consists of 11 residues. CDR1 and CDR2 from the germline V gene are MNHEY and SVGEGT. CDR3 sequence reads: CASRKTYEQYF. CDR3 DNA: TGTGCCAGCAGGAAAACCTACGAGCAGTACTTC.

J is TRBJ1-5 and V is TRBV19; D might be TRBD1 (5 bases). Trimming took 3 bases from V and 3 from J, leaving 9 bases between them. The CDR3 spans 14 residues. Germline CDR1 is LNHDA and CDR2 is SQIVND (reference sequence). The CDR3: CASSIDSFNQPQHF. The CDR3 DNA reads TGTGCCAGTAGTATCGACAGCTTCAATCAGCCCCAGCATTTT.

In this sample, this clonotype turned up a few times. The chain couples TRBV5-6 to TRBJ2-7; D is ambiguous. V was trimmed by 1 base and J by 0 bases, leaving 11 bases between them. The CDR3 has 15 residues. CDR1 and CDR2 from the germline V gene are SGHDT and YYEEEE. CDR3 coding DNA: TGTGCCAGCAGCTTGAGTGGTGTACTCTCCTACGAGCAGTACTTC. Amino acids: CASSLSGVLSYEQYF. Together with reference TRBV5-6 and TRBJ2-7, the CDR3 gives the full variable domain: DAGVTQSPTHLIKTRGQQVTLRCSPKSGHDTVSWYQQALGQGPQFIFQYYEEEERQRGNFPDRFSGHQFPNYSSELNVNALLLGDSALYLCASSLSGVLSYEQYFGPGTRLTVT.

This chain connects TRBV28 to TRBJ2-2; 9 bases line up with TRBD1. This CDR3 comprises 15 residues. The germline gives CDR1 MDHEN, CDR2 SYDVKM. V shed 6 bases, J shed 5 bases, and the junction held 7 bases outside the gene matches. The CDR3 DNA reads as TGTGCCAGCAGATTACAGGGGGCGGGAACCGGGGAGCTGTTTTTT. This gives the protein CASRLQGAGTGELFF.

The chain carries TRBV19 and TRBJ2-3; no clear D gene. The germline gives CDR1 LNHDA, CDR2 SQIVND (reference sequence). This CDR3 is built from 16 residues. Trimming stripped 5 bases from V and 3 bases from J, with 18 bases between. DNA of the CDR3: TGTGCCAGTAGTGATCCCCGGCGTCGCCCGACAGATACGCAGTATTTT. Its translation: CASSDPRRRPTDTQYF.

Only a few counts were recorded for this clonotype. In DNA, the CDR3 is TGCAGTGCCCAGAGCCAGGGGAGTCCCTACAATGAGCAGTTCTTC. Translating it yields CSAQSQGSPYNEQFF. This chain uses TRBV20-1 with TRBJ2-1; D possibly corresponds to TRBD1 (6 bases). From germline, CDR1 is DFQATT and CDR2 SNEGSKA (reference sequence). V was cut by 6 bases and J by 2 bases, with 17 bases left in between. The CDR3 covers 15 residues.

The chain is built from TRBV5-1 and TRBJ1-2, with D uncertain. The CDR3 is made up of 14 amino acids. From germline, CDR1 is SGHRS and CDR2 YFSETQ. V was pared by 0 bases and J by 8 bases, with 14 bases between. DNA of the CDR3: TGCGCCAGCAGCTTGGACGGCGCCTCGAAGGGCTACACCTTC. Its translation: CASSLDGASKGYTF.

This clonotype was observed at least ten times. The chain couples TRBV2 to TRBJ2-7, with 16 bases identical to TRBD2. The germline CDR1 and CDR2 sequences are SNHLY and FYNNEI. Trimming cost V 5 bases and J 4 bases; bases outside gene matches: 8. This CDR3 has 17 amino acids. The CDR3: CASSKKGLAGGKYEQYF. The CDR3 DNA reads as TGTGCCAGCAGTAAGAAGGGACTAGCGGGAGGGAAATACGAGCAGTACTTC.

This clonotype has only a few counts. At one end, the junction sequence differs from germline, possibly due to a read error. CDR3 amino acids: CAVSESGGQLPYEQYF. The CDR3 nucleotides are TGTGCCGTCAGTGAGTCGGGGGGTCAATTGCCCTACGAGCAGTACTTC. The chain has TRBV10-3 and TRBJ2-7, with 7 bases aligning to TRBD2. The V gene's germline CDR1 is ENHRY and CDR2 SYGVKD. This CDR3 region has 16 residues.